The 15 T cell receptor beta chains below were found in one sample sequenced in a study of blood T cell repertoires in COVID-19. The table came from immunoSEQ multiplex PCR; TCRdb's copy has only in-frame clones and leaves some out. Of some 42,000 clones listed, 92% are singletons. Sample: peripheral blood. These receptors originate from a man between 50 and 59 years old with active COVID-19.

The V and J genes are TRBV5-4 and TRBJ2-1, with D possibly TRBD1 on 8 matching bases. CDR1 is SGHNT and CDR2 is YYREEE in the germline V gene (reference sequence). The V and J ends lost 4 bases and 8 bases respectively, with 28 bases between them. The CDR3 is 18 residues long. The CDR3: CASSREAGGSLSEDEQFF. CDR3 DNA sequence: TGTGCCAGCAGCCGGGAGGCAGGGGGCAGTTTGAGTGAGGATGAGCAGTTCTTC.

J is TRBJ2-2 and V is TRBV3-1 (or the pseudogene TRBV3-2); 9 bases match TRBD1. This CDR3 spans 17 amino acids. Germline V lookup: CDR1 LGHDT, CDR2 YNNKEL (reference sequence). J gave up 3 bases and V 5 bases, and 10 bases lay outside the gene matches. CDR3 nucleotide sequence: TGTGCCAGCAGCGGGACCCATACAGGGGGCGACACCGGGGAGCTGTTTTTT. This encodes CASSGTHTGGDTGELFF.

The chain carries TRBV24-1 and TRBJ2-3; tentatively, D is TRBD1 (6 bases). This CDR3 is built from 18 residues. Germline V lookup: CDR1 KGHDR, CDR2 SFDVKD. The ends were cut back, 1 base at V and 0 bases at J, with 16 bases in the middle. The DNA for the CDR3 is TGTGCCACCAGTGATTTTCGTCACAGGGCGGGTAGCACAGATACGCAGTATTTT. This codes for CATSDFRHRAGSTDTQYF.

The V call is TRBV3-1 (or the pseudogene TRBV3-2), the J call TRBJ2-5; TRBD2 aligns across 9 bases. V shed 0 bases, J shed 4 bases, and the junction held 3 bases outside the gene matches. This CDR3 comprises 15 residues. The V gene's germline CDR1 is LGHDT and CDR2 YNNKEL (reference sequence). Here the CDR3 DNA reads TGTGCCAGCAGCCAAGACCGAGCGGGGGGAGAGACCCAGTACTTC. Amino acids: CASSQDRAGGETQYF.

This chain connects TRBV19 to TRBJ2-5, with D uncertain. From germline, CDR1 is LNHDA and CDR2 SQIVND (reference sequence). The V end lost 2 bases, the J end lost 5 bases, and 9 bases lay between the germline ends. This CDR3 is built from 13 residues. The CDR3 reads CASSISNSETQYF. CDR3 sequence (DNA): TGTGCCAGTAGTATATCAAATAGCGAGACCCAGTACTTC.

The chain joins TRBV14 to TRBJ2-3, with D maybe TRBD2 (6 bases). Trimming shortened V by 2 bases and J by 2 bases, and 8 bases separated the two germline ends. Germline-derived CDR1 and CDR2 are SGHDN and FVKESK. The CDR3 sequence is 14 residues long. The CDR3 DNA sequence: TGTGCCAGCAGCCAACGGGGGACCACAGATACGCAGTATTTT. Translating it yields CASSQRGTTDTQYF.

The chain is built from TRBV15 and TRBJ2-6; D might be TRBD1 (7 bases). The CDR3 loop spans 17 amino acids. Deletions cut 5 bases from V and 1 base from J, with 15 bases between. CDR1 LNHNV and CDR2 YYDKDF come from the germline V gene (reference sequence). The CDR3 bases are TGTGCCACCAGCGAGGCCAGGGGGGCATCTGGGGCCAACGTCCTGACTTTC. This codes for CATSEARGASGANVLTF.

This clone was seen a single time. The chain carries TRBV28 and TRBJ1-2; D remains ambiguous. The CDR3 sequence is 13 residues long. Germline lookup yields CDR1 MDHEN and CDR2 SYDVKM. The V and J ends lost 6 bases and 6 bases respectively, with 14 bases between them. CDR3 nucleotide sequence: TGTGCCAGCAGGATACCCATCTCGGATGGCTACACCTTC. Amino acid sequence: CASRIPISDGYTF.

This chain links TRBV3-1 (or the pseudogene TRBV3-2) with TRBJ2-3; 11 bases fit TRBD2. J was trimmed by 1 base and V by 4 bases; bases with no gene match: 4. There are 16 residues in the CDR3. Germline-derived CDR1 and CDR2 are LGHDT and YNNKEL (reference sequence). CDR3 nucleotide sequence: TGTGCCAGCAGCCGCCAGACTAGCGGGGGCACAGATACGCAGTATTTT. This gives the protein CASSRQTSGGTDTQYF.

The chain carries TRBV11-2 and TRBJ2-7; D might be TRBD2 (5 bases). This CDR3 spans 14 amino acids. The V end lost 3 bases, the J end lost 0 bases, and 9 bases lay between the germline ends. Per the germline V gene, CDR1 is SGHAT and CDR2 is FQNNGV. The CDR3 loop reads CASSLEGSSYEQYF. The CDR3 nucleotides are TGTGCCAGCAGCTTGGAAGGGAGCTCCTACGAGCAGTACTTC.

This chain uses TRBV7-8 with TRBJ2-7; 9 bases align to TRBD1. The V gene's germline CDR1 is SGHVS and CDR2 FQNEAQ. The CDR3 has 14 amino acids. J lost 4 bases, V lost 1 base, and 2 bases had no gene match. CDR3 loop: CASSLVGTGYEQYF. CDR3 sequence (DNA): TGTGCCAGCAGCTTAGTCGGGACAGGGTACGAGCAGTACTTC.

This clone was counted once. This chain joins TRBV7-9 and TRBJ2-4, with D hard to call. Trimming took 4 bases from V and 7 from J, leaving 11 bases between them. Germline V gives CDR1 SEHNR, CDR2 FQNEAQ (reference sequence). CDR3 length equals 13 residues. In nucleotides, the CDR3 is TGTGCCAGCAGCTCCGACTTGGTGAACATTCAGTACTTC. Translation gives CASSSDLVNIQYF.

The J gene is TRBJ1-2, the V gene TRBV12-3 or TRBV12-4; 7 bases align to TRBD1. J lost 3 bases, V lost 4 bases, and 2 bases had no gene match. The length of the CDR3 is 13 residues. The CDR3, as DNA: TGTGCCAGCAGTTATACAGGGGACTATGGCTACACCTTC. Its translation is CASSYTGDYGYTF.

This sequence joins TRBV2 and TRBJ2-6; 8 bases fit TRBD1. The V and J ends lost 8 bases and 4 bases, in that order; junction bases with no gene match: 7. CDR1 SNHLY and CDR2 FYNNEI come from the germline V gene. The CDR3 loop spans 15 amino acids. The CDR3 loop is CASRDRPGGANVLTF. The CDR3 nucleotides read TGTGCCAGCCGGGACAGGCCGGGGGGGGCCAACGTCCTGACTTTC.

V usage is TRBV6-1 and J usage is TRBJ2-1; 8 bases agree with TRBD2. V lost 2 bases, J lost 2 bases, and 8 bases stayed unmatched. The CDR3 loop spans 17 amino acids. CDR1 is MNHNS and CDR2 is SASEGT in the germline V gene. The CDR3 loop is CASSELAGSQTYNEQFF. CDR3 sequence (DNA): TGTGCCAGCAGTGAATTAGCGGGAAGCCAGACCTACAATGAGCAGTTCTTC.